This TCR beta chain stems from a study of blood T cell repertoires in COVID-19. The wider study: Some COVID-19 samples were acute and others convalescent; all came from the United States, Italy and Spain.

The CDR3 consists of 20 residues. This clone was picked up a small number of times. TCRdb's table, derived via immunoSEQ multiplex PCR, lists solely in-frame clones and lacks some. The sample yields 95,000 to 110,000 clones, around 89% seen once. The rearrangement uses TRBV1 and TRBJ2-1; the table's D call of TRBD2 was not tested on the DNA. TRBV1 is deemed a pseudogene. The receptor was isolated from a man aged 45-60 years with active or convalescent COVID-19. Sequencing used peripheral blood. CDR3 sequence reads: CTSSQDKGAYSGRVYNEQFF. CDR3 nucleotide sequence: TGCACCAGCAGCCAAGATAAAGGTGCTTATAGCGGGAGGGTCTACAATGAGCAGTTCTTC.